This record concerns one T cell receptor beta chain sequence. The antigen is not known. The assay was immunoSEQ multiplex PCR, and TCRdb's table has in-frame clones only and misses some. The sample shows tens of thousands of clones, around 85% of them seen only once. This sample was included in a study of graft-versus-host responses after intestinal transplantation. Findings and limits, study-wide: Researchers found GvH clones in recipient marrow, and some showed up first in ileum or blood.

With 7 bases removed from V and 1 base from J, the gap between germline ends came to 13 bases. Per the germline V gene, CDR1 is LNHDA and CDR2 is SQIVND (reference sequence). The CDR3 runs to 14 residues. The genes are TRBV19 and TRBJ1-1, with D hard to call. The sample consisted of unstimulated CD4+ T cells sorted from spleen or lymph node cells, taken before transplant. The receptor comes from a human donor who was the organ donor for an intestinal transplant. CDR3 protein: CASKLFGSNTEAFF. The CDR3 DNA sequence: TGTGCCAGTAAGTTGTTTGGGTCGAACACTGAAGCTTTCTTT.